This is a list of T cell receptor beta chains from one sample in a study of blood T cells in healthy people across ages. MiXCR, run by TCRdb on the 5' RACE reads, gives a single entry per CDR3 protein. The sample carries more than 700,000 distinct CDR3 sequences, around 45% recorded once. Specimen: blood. Source of these receptors: a man older than 75 in good health. Both conserved end residues are part of each CDR3. D genes are given only for firm matches. Only some rows state a clone size, as once, few, many or a class for expanded clones.

CDR3 DNA: TGTGCCAGCAGCTTGTTGGGAGGAGGGAATGAGCAGTTCTTC
CDR3 protein: CASSLLGGGNEQFF
clone size: once
V gene: TRBV5-5
CDR3 length: 14
D gene: .
J gene: TRBJ2-1

CDR3 DNA: TGTGCCACCCTGACAGGATCCCACGAGCAGTACTTC
CDR3 protein: CATLTGSHEQYF
clone size: few
V gene: TRBV28
CDR3 length: 12
D gene: .
J gene: TRBJ2-7

CDR3 DNA: TGCGCCAGCAGCCGGGGGACAGGGCTCGTGTGGCCCCAGCATTTT
CDR3 protein: CASSRGTGLVWPQHF
clone size: .
V gene: TRBV4-3
CDR3 length: 15
D gene: TRBD1
J gene: TRBJ1-5

CDR3 DNA: TGTGCCAGCAGCTTAGCGAGGTCCACGGAGACCCAGTACTTC
CDR3 protein: CASSLARSTETQYF
clone size: many
V gene: TRBV7-2
CDR3 length: 14
D gene: .
J gene: TRBJ2-5

CDR3 DNA: TGTGCCACCAGTGATTTGAGTACGCGCGGGAGGGGCACAGATACGCAGTATTTT
CDR3 protein: CATSDLSTRGRGTDTQYF
clone size: many
V gene: TRBV24-1
CDR3 length: 18
D gene: TRBD2
J gene: TRBJ2-3

CDR3 DNA: TGTGCCAGCAGTGAATTAGCGGGAGTGTTGTATGGAGAGACCCAGTACTTC
CDR3 protein: CASSELAGVLYGETQYF
clone size: few
V gene: TRBV2
CDR3 length: 17
D gene: TRBD2
J gene: TRBJ2-5

CDR3 DNA: TGTGCCAGCAGTCCCGGGACAGGGTTGGACGAGCAGTACTTC
CDR3 protein: CASSPGTGLDEQYF
clone size: .
V gene: TRBV2
CDR3 length: 14
D gene: TRBD1
J gene: TRBJ2-7

CDR3 DNA: TGCGCCAGCAGCTTGGCCGAGATGGACTCCGGCTCTGGAAACACCATATATTTT
CDR3 protein: CASSLAEMDSGSGNTIYF
clone size: .
V gene: TRBV5-1
CDR3 length: 18
D gene: .
J gene: TRBJ1-3

CDR3 DNA: TGTGCCAGCAGTGAAGAATGGGGAAGCACAGATACGCAGTATTTT
CDR3 protein: CASSEEWGSTDTQYF
clone size: .
V gene: TRBV25-1
CDR3 length: 15
D gene: .
J gene: TRBJ2-3

CDR3 DNA: TGTGCCAGCAGCCCCCCCGGACAGGGGCTGAGAGCTTTCTTT
CDR3 protein: CASSPPGQGLRAFF
clone size: .
V gene: TRBV25-1
CDR3 length: 14
D gene: TRBD1
J gene: TRBJ1-1

CDR3 DNA: TGTGCCAGCAGGATTAGCGGACTGGGGGAGCTGTTTTTT
CDR3 protein: CASRISGLGELFF
clone size: .
V gene: TRBV2
CDR3 length: 13
D gene: .
J gene: TRBJ2-2

CDR3 DNA: TGTGCCAGCTCATCCTACAGGTTAGAGTATGGCTACACCTTC
CDR3 protein: CASSSYRLEYGYTF
clone size: .
V gene: TRBV18
CDR3 length: 14
D gene: .
J gene: TRBJ1-2

CDR3 DNA: TGTGCCACCAGTGACCCTACAAAGAGCACAGATACGCAGTATTTT
CDR3 protein: CATSDPTKSTDTQYF
clone size: once
V gene: TRBV24-1
CDR3 length: 15
D gene: .
J gene: TRBJ2-3

CDR3 DNA: TGTGCCAGCAGTCGGGCGGGAGAACAAAACATTCAGTACTTC
CDR3 protein: CASSRAGEQNIQYF
clone size: .
V gene: TRBV28
CDR3 length: 14
D gene: TRBD2
J gene: TRBJ2-4

CDR3 DNA: TGTGCCAGCAGTCAGGTCACAGGGTATGGTACGCAGTATTTT
CDR3 protein: CASSQVTGYGTQYF
clone size: many
V gene: TRBV2
CDR3 length: 14
D gene: .
J gene: TRBJ2-3

CDR3 DNA: TGTGCCAGCAGTTTAGGGGGACTAGCGGGAATCGACGAGCAGTACTTC
CDR3 protein: CASSLGGLAGIDEQYF
clone size: .
V gene: TRBV28
CDR3 length: 16
D gene: TRBD2
J gene: TRBJ2-7

CDR3 DNA: TGTGCCAGCAGCTTGGCGGCAGTCTATGGCTACACCTTC
CDR3 protein: CASSLAAVYGYTF
clone size: .
V gene: TRBV5-8
CDR3 length: 13
D gene: .
J gene: TRBJ1-2

CDR3 DNA: TGTGCCAGCAGTCAATGGACAGGCCAGAACACTGAAGCTTTCTTT
CDR3 protein: CASSQWTGQNTEAFF
clone size: .
V gene: TRBV12-3/TRBV12-4
CDR3 length: 15
D gene: TRBD1
J gene: TRBJ1-1

CDR3 DNA: TGTGCCAGCAGTCACAGCGGGGGACGACTGGGGTACACCTTC
CDR3 protein: CASSHSGGRLGYTF
clone size: .
V gene: TRBV12-3/TRBV12-4
CDR3 length: 14
D gene: .
J gene: TRBJ1-2

CDR3 DNA: TGCGCCAGCAGCATGAGCTCCTACGAGCAGTACTTC
CDR3 protein: CASSMSSYEQYF
clone size: few
V gene: TRBV5-1
CDR3 length: 12
D gene: .
J gene: TRBJ2-7

CDR3 DNA: TGTGCCACTCGTCTGAGCTCCTACAATGAGCAGTTCTTC
CDR3 protein: CATRLSSYNEQFF
clone size: .
V gene: TRBV27
CDR3 length: 13
D gene: .
J gene: TRBJ2-1

CDR3 DNA: TGTGCCAGCAGTGATGCGGACTCGTTGTTGGATGAGCAGTACTTC
CDR3 protein: CASSDADSLLDEQYF
clone size: .
V gene: TRBV2
CDR3 length: 15
D gene: .
J gene: TRBJ2-5

CDR3 DNA: TGCGCCAGCAGCCATCTGTCCGCGGGAGGGACAGATACGCAGTATTTT
CDR3 protein: CASSHLSAGGTDTQYF
clone size: .
V gene: TRBV4-1
CDR3 length: 16
D gene: TRBD2
J gene: TRBJ2-3